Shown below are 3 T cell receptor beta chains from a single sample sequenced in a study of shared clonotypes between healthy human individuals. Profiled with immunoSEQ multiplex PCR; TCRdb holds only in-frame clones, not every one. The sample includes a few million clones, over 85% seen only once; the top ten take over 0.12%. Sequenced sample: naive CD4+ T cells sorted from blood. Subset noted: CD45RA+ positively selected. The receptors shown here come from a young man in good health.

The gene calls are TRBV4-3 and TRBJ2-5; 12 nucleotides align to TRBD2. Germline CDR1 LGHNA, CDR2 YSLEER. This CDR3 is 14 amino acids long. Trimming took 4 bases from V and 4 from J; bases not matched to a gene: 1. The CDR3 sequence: CASSPTSGGETQYF. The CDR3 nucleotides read TGCGCCAGCAGCCCGACTAGCGGGGGAGAGACCCAGTACTTC.

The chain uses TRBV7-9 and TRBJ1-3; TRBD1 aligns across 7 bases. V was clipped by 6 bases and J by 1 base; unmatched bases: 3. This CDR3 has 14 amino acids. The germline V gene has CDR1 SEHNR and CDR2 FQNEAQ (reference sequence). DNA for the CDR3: TGTGCCAGCAGGTCAGGGGGTTCTGGAAACACCATATATTTT. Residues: CASRSGGSGNTIYF.

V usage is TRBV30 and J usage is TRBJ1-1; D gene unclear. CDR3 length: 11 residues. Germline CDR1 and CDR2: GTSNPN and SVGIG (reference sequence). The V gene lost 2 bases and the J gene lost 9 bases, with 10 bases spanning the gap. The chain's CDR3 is CAWSTSSQAFF. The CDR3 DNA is TGTGCCTGGAGTACCTCCAGTCAAGCTTTCTTT. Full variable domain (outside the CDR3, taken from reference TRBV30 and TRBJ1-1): SQTIHQWPATLVQPVGSPLSLECTVEGTSNPNLYWYRQAAGRGLQLLFYSVGIGQISSEVPQNLSASRPQDRQFILSSKKLLLSDSGFYLCAWSTSSQAFFGQGTRLTVV.